This TCR beta chain was sequenced in a study of T cell changes during pregnancy in multiple sclerosis. TCRdb's table, derived via immunoSEQ multiplex PCR, lists solely in-frame clones and lacks some. Of fewer than 150,000 clones in the sample, approximately 96% are singletons; the top ten hold approximately 0.45%. J gave up 8 bases and V 6 bases, and 11 bases lay outside the gene matches. The CDR3 totals 15 residues. The germline gives CDR1 MNHEY, CDR2 SMNVEV (reference sequence). This clone appeared a few times. The sample in question was peripheral blood, obtained after pregnancy. The gene calls are TRBV27 and TRBJ2-1; 9 positions agree with TRBD2. The sequence was collected from a female donor with multiple sclerosis, enrolled in a pregnancy study. In DNA, the CDR3 is TGTGCCAGCAGCCCTCCTGGCGGGAGGGGGTATGAGCAGTTCTTC. This sequence encodes CASSPPGGRGYEQFF.